The subject of this entry is one TCR beta chain. The V gene's germline CDR1 is GTSNPN and CDR2 SVGIG (reference sequence). This CDR3 contains 11 residues. Between the trimmed V and J ends, which lost 3 bases and 4 bases, there was a span of 7 bases. The sample originates from a study of cytomegalovirus exposure and HLA in healthy donors. TCRdb's table, derived via immunoSEQ multiplex PCR, lists solely in-frame clones and lacks some. The repertoire holds fewer than 200,000 clones, with 85% as singletons. This sequence was found in a man younger than 30 in good health and CMV-seropositive. This chain joins TRBV30 and TRBJ2-7, with D possibly being TRBD1 (5 bases). The sample was PBMCs. DNA for the CDR3: TGTGCCTGGAGATCAGGGTACGAGCAGTACTTC. This translates into CAWRSGYEQYF.